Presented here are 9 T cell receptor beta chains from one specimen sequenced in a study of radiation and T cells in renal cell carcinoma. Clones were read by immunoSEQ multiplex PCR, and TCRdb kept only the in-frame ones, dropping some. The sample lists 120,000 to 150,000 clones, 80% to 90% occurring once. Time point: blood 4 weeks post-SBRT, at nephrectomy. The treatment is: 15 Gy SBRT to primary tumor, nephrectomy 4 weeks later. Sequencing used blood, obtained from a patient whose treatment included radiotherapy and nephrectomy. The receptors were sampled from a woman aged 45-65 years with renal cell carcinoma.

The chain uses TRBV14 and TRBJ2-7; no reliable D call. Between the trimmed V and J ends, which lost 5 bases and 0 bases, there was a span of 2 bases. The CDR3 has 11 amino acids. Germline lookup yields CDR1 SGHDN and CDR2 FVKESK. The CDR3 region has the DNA TGTGCCAGCAGCTTCTCCTACGAGCAGTACTTC. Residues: CASSFSYEQYF.

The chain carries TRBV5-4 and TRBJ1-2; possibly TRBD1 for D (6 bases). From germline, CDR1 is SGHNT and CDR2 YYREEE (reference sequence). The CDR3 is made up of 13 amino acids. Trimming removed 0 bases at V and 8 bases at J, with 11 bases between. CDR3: CASSLDRAVGYTF. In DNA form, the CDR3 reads TGTGCCAGCAGCTTGGACAGGGCAGTAGGCTACACCTTC.

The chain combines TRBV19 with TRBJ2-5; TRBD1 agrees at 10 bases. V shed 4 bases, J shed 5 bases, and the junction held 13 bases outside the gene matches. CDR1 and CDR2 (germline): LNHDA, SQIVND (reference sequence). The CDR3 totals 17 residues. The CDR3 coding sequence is TGTGCCAGTAGTACCTACCGGGACAGGGGATTTTTCGAGACCCAGTACTTC. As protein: CASSTYRDRGFFETQYF. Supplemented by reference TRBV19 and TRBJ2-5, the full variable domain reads DGGITQSPKYLFRKEGQNVTLSCEQNLNHDAMYWYRQDPGQGLRLIYYSQIVNDFQKGDIAEGYSVSREKKESFPLTVTSAQKNPTAFYLCASSTYRDRGFFETQYFGPGTRLLVL.

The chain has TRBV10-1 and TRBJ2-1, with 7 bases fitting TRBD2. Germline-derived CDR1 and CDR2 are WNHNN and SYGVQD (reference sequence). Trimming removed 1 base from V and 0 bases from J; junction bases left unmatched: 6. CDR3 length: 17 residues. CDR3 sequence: CASSEYGRESSYNEQFF. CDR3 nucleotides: TGCGCCAGCAGTGAGTATGGGCGGGAGAGCTCCTACAATGAGCAGTTCTTC.

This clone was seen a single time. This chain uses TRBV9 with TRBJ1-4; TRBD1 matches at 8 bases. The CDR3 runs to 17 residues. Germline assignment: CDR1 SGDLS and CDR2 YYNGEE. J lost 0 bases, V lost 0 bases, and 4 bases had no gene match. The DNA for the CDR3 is TGTGCCAGCAGCGTAGAGGGACAGGCGACAACTAATGAAAAACTGTTTTTT. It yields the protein CASSVEGQATTNEKLFF.

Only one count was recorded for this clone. The CDR3 protein is CASSPGLGTGGMKQYF. In DNA, the CDR3 is TGTGCCAGCTCACCCGGGCTCGGAACAGGGGGCATGAAGCAGTACTTC. The chain joins TRBV18 to TRBJ2-7, with TRBD1 matching 9 bases. This CDR3 has 16 residues. Germline V lookup: CDR1 KGHSH, CDR2 LQKENI. With 3 bases clipped from V and 8 bases from J, the junction kept 14 bases outside the gene matches.

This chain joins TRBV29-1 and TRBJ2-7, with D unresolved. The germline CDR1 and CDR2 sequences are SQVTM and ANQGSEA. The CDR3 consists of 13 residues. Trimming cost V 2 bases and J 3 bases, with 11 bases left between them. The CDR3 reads CSVELGSIYEQYF. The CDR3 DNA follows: TGCAGCGTTGAATTGGGCAGCATCTACGAGCAGTACTTC.

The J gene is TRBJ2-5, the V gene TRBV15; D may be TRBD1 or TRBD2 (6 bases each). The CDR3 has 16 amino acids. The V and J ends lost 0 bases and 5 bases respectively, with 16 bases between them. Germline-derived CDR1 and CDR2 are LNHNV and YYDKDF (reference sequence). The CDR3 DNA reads TGTGCCACCAGCAGAGACGCAGGGGCTGGGAGGGAGACCCAGTACTTC. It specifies CATSRDAGAGRETQYF.

CDR3 sequence (DNA): TGTGCCAGCAGATCAATTCTACAGGGAAACTATGGCTACACCTTC. Translation gives CASRSILQGNYGYTF. The chain carries TRBV5-6 and TRBJ1-2; D may be TRBD1 (6 bases). CDR1 and CDR2 (germline): SGHDT, YYEEEE. V was clipped by 5 bases and J by 2 bases, with 16 bases between them. CDR3 length: 15 residues. Filled out from reference TRBV5-6 and TRBJ1-2, the complete variable domain reads DAGVTQSPTHLIKTRGQQVTLRCSPKSGHDTVSWYQQALGQGPQFIFQYYEEEERQRGNFPDRFSGHQFPNYSSELNVNALLLGDSALYLCASRSILQGNYGYTFGSGTRLTVV.